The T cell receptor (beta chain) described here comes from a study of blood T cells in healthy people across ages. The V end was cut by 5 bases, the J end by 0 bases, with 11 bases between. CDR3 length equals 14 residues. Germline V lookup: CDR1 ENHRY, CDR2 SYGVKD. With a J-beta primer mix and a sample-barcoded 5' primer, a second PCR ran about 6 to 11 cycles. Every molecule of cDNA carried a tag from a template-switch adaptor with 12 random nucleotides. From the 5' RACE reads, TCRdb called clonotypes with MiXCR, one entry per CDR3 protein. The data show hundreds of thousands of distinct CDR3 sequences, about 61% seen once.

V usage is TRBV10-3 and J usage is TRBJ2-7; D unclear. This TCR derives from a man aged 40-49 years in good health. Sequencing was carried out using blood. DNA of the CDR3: TGTGCCATCAGTTGGACGGTGAGCTCCTACGAGCAGTACTTC. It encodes CAISWTVSSYEQYF.